Reported below is one T cell receptor beta chain. Its matching antigen is unknown. The CDR3 extends over 12 amino acids. CDR1 is SNHLY and CDR2 is FYNNEI in the germline V gene. Trimming took off 10 bases at V and 0 bases at J, with 9 bases between the two ends. These data belong to a study of cytomegalovirus exposure and HLA in healthy donors. General observations from the study: Cytomegalovirus status was reportedly diagnosed by the classifier with high specificity and sensitivity. The tendency of first-cohort TCR clusters to co-occur in the 100 to 150 validation repertoires was identified by a subsequent analysis. TCR beta chains numbering more than 150 were designated cytomegalovirus-associated.

Method: immunoSEQ multiplex PCR; TCRdb's copy keeps in-frame clones and lacks some. This repertoire shows around 60,000 clones, around 95% found once; its top ten account for approximately 5.4%. The V and J genes are TRBV2 and TRBJ1-1; D is undetermined. The clonotype originates from a woman younger than 30 in good health and CMV-seropositive. The sample consisted of PBMCs. In DNA form, the CDR3 reads TGTGCCACTTCTATCGTGAACACTGAAGCTTTCTTT. Translation gives CATSIVNTEAFF.